A single sample gave rise to the 20 T cell receptor beta chains below, sequenced in a study of patients and donors after allogeneic stem cell transplantation. TCRdb ran MiXCR on the RT-PCR reads and lists one entry per CDR3 protein. The sample carries about a million distinct CDR3 sequences, roughly 18% recorded once. Sequenced input: blood, either unsorted or a sorted T cell fraction (not recorded which). These TCRs come from a human donor who was either an allogeneic HSCT recipient or a stem cell or donor lymphocyte infusion donor (not recorded which). It is not recorded whose cells these are; they may come from a transplant donor.

The genes are TRBV10-3 and TRBJ1-5; tentatively, D is TRBD1 (5 bases). V was shortened by 8 bases and J by 1 base, with 24 bases between the two germline ends. Germline CDR1 reads ENHRY; CDR2 reads SYGVKD. This CDR3 contains 18 residues. CDR3 bases: TGTGCCATCGAGATTGACAGCCTGAGGGGAATAAGCAATCAGCCCCAGCATTTT. Residues: CAIEIDSLRGISNQPQHF.

This clonotype is a singleton in its sample. The chain combines TRBV28 with TRBJ1-1; D not certain. Germline V CDR1 and CDR2: MDHEN, SYDVKM. Trimming stripped 4 bases from V and 1 base from J, with 22 bases between. The CDR3 sequence is 18 residues long. This CDR3 reads CASSSPFLSGGSNTEAFF. CDR3 coding DNA: TGTGCCAGCAGTTCCCCATTTTTGAGTGGAGGGTCGAACACTGAAGCTTTCTTT.

This clonotype was counted between two and nine times. The rearrangement links TRBV4-3 to TRBJ1-1; perhaps TRBD1 as D (5 bases). The V end lost 3 bases, the J end lost 4 bases, and 12 bases lay between the germline ends. Germline CDR1 LGHNA, CDR2 YSLEER. There are 14 residues in the CDR3. As DNA, the CDR3 is TGCGCCAGCAGCCAGGCAGGGATTTTCACTGAAGCTTTCTTT. The encoded protein is CASSQAGIFTEAFF.

This clonotype occurred a few times. This rearrangement joins TRBV5-1 to TRBJ2-3; TRBD2 matches at 10 bases. Germline trimming cut 4 bases from V and 3 bases from J; bases unmatched to any gene: 5. The CDR3 is 15 amino acids. CDR1 is SGHRS and CDR2 is YFSETQ in the germline V gene. CDR3 in DNA: TGCGCCAGCAGCGGTAGCGGGGGGCCTACAGATACGCAGTATTTT. Translating gives CASSGSGGPTDTQYF.

About this clonotype itself: The junction does not match germline at one end; this may be a read error. V is TRBV6-2 or TRBV6-3 and J is TRBJ1-2; maybe TRBD1 (5 bases). The CDR3 runs to 12 residues. Looked up from germline, CDR1 is MNHEY and CDR2 is SVGEGT. CDR3 coding DNA: TGTGGCAGCAGCCGCAGGGAGTATGGCTACACCTTC. Its translation: CGSSRREYGYTF.

This chain uses TRBV7-2 with TRBJ2-1, with D hard to call. The V end lost 0 bases, the J end lost 7 bases, and 13 bases lay between the germline ends. Germline lookup yields CDR1 SGHTA and CDR2 FQGNSA. The CDR3 has 15 residues. The CDR3 loop reads CASSLAALTSNEQFF. The CDR3 DNA reads as TGTGCCAGCAGCTTAGCGGCATTGACTTCTAATGAGCAGTTCTTC. Full variable domain (outside the CDR3, taken from reference TRBV7-2 and TRBJ2-1): GAGVSQSPSNKVTEKGKDVELRCDPISGHTALYWYRQSLGQGLEFLIYFQGNSAPDKSGLPSDRFSAERTGGSVSTLTIQRTQQEDSAVYLCASSLAALTSNEQFFGPGTRLTVL.

The V gene is TRBV10-3, the J gene TRBJ2-7; TRBD2 matches 7 bases. The CDR3 is 14 amino acids. Germline CDR1 and CDR2: ENHRY and SYGVKD. V was clipped by 10 bases and J by 2 bases; unmatched bases: 11. CDR3 bases: TGTGCCACCGGTAAAGGGGAGGGCCCCTACGAGCAGTACTTC. Translating gives CATGKGEGPYEQYF.

V gene TRBV10-3 combines with J gene TRBJ2-3, with 7 positions matching TRBD1. The CDR3 runs 16 residues. Trimming at V came to 1 base and at J to 0 bases, leaving 4 bases not matched to a gene. CDR1 and CDR2 (germline): ENHRY, SYGVKD. Written as DNA, the CDR3 is TGTGCCATCAGTGAGTTAGGGGGCTCTAGCACAGATACGCAGTATTTT. This codes for CAISELGGSSTDTQYF.

This sequence joins TRBV9 and TRBJ2-5, with 12 bases matching TRBD2. The CDR3 consists of 16 residues. V was pared by 2 bases and J by 2 bases, with 4 bases of the junction left unmatched. CDR1 SGDLS and CDR2 YYNGEE come from the germline V gene. The CDR3 DNA reads as TGTGCCAGCAGCGTCGGACTAGCGGGAATGCAAGAGACCCAGTACTTC. It encodes CASSVGLAGMQETQYF.

There are a few counts of this clonotype. The chain uses TRBV21-1 and TRBJ2-7; the D call of TRBD1 is as the table states it, not checked on the DNA. TRBV21-1 is designated a pseudogene. The CDR3 is made up of 15 amino acids. The CDR3 protein is CASSKGTGGSYEQYF. The CDR3 region has the DNA TGTGCCAGCAGCAAAGGGACAGGGGGGTCCTACGAGCAGTACTTC.

V gene TRBV21-1 combines with J gene TRBJ1-2; the DNA was not compared with TRBD1, the D call given in the table. TRBV21-1 is annotated as a pseudogene. There are 16 residues in the CDR3. As DNA, the CDR3 is TGTGCCAGCAGCAAAGCCCCCCAGGGGGCAGACTATGGCTACACCTTC. Its protein is CASSKAPQGADYGYTF.

The gene calls are TRBV12-3 or TRBV12-4 and TRBJ2-1; 10 positions agree with TRBD2. V shed 6 bases, J shed 2 bases, and the junction held 7 bases outside the gene matches. This CDR3 is 16 amino acids long. The CDR3 region has the DNA TGTGCCAGCAGGCAAGGGAGCGGGGGGGCCTACAATGAGCAGTTCTTC. Translation: CASRQGSGGAYNEQFF.

This clonotype turned up a few times. This chain joins TRBV5-1 and TRBJ2-5; D is possibly TRBD1 (6 bases). Trimming shortened V by 4 bases and J by 2 bases, and 18 bases separated the two germline ends. CDR3 length: 16 residues. Germline CDR1 SGHRS, CDR2 YFSETQ. CDR3 DNA: TGCGCCAGCAGCCTAAATACTCGGACAGAGCAAGAGACCCAGTACTTC. The encoded protein is CASSLNTRTEQETQYF.

The gene calls are TRBV12-3 or TRBV12-4 and TRBJ2-5; TRBD2 is a possible D gene (6 bases). The CDR3 runs to 17 residues. V lost 5 bases and J lost 7, with 26 bases in between. The CDR3 DNA follows: TGTGCCAGCAGTGGGGGGATGTCGCCGAAGCGACCAGGGACCCAGTACTTC. It translates to CASSGGMSPKRPGTQYF.

This clonotype was picked up a small number of times. A much larger clone lies one base from this, so it may be a read error. DNA of the CDR3: TGTGCCAGCAGCGCGGGACAGAACACCGGGGAGCTGTTTTTT. Amino acids: CASSAGQNTGELFF. The chain uses TRBV9 and TRBJ2-2, with D perhaps TRBD1 (6 bases). CDR1 SGDLS and CDR2 YYNGEE come from the germline V gene. The CDR3 spans 14 residues. Trimming took off 3 bases at V and 1 base at J, with 7 bases between the two ends. Full variable domain (outside the CDR3, taken from reference TRBV9 and TRBJ2-2): DSGVTQTPKHLITATGQRVTLRCSPRSGDLSVYWYQQSLDQGLQFLIQYYNGEERAKGNILERFSAQQFPDLHSELNLSSLELGDSALYFCASSAGQNTGELFFGEGSRLTVL.

The chain is built from TRBV5-5 and TRBJ2-2; 14 bases match TRBD2. J gave up 4 bases and V 4 bases, and 6 bases lay outside the gene matches. CDR3 length: 17 residues. Looked up from germline, CDR1 is SGHKS and CDR2 is YYEKEE (reference sequence). The CDR3, as DNA: TGTGCCAGCAGCCTGGGACTAGCGGGAGTTTCCACCGGGGAGCTGTTTTTT. This encodes CASSLGLAGVSTGELFF.

The chain couples TRBV6-5 to TRBJ2-1, with 14 bases matching TRBD2. J lost 12 bases, V lost 1 base, and 8 bases had no gene match. The CDR3 has 16 residues. From germline, CDR1 is MNHEY and CDR2 SVGAGI. The CDR3: CASSYYGTSGSGGQFF. The CDR3 DNA is TGTGCCAGCAGTTACTATGGGACTAGCGGGAGCGGGGGGCAGTTCTTC.

This clonotype occurred a few times. The chain carries TRBV4-3 and TRBJ2-7, with 8 nucleotides matching TRBD1. Germline values: CDR1 LGHNA, CDR2 YSLEER. Losses at the gene ends were 4 bases for V and 0 bases for J; bases not matched to a gene: 5. This CDR3 has 15 amino acids. The CDR3 loop reads CASSLKTGGSYEQYF. CDR3 bases: TGCGCCAGCAGCCTCAAAACAGGGGGCTCCTACGAGCAGTACTTC.

This chain links TRBV30 with TRBJ1-2; no definite D call. CDR1 GTSNPN and CDR2 SVGIG come from the germline V gene (reference sequence). V lost 4 bases and J lost 0, with 9 bases in between. This CDR3 region has 13 residues. The DNA for the CDR3 is TGTGCCTGGACGGGCCAAGCTAACTATGGCTACACCTTC. It encodes CAWTGQANYGYTF.

J is TRBJ2-5 and V is TRBV12-3 or TRBV12-4; D may be TRBD1 (5 bases). The CDR3 totals 15 residues. Trimming took off 5 bases at V and 1 base at J, with 14 bases between the two ends. The CDR3 protein is CASSPRTLGQETQYF. The CDR3 nucleotides read TGTGCCAGCAGTCCTAGGACACTTGGCCAAGAGACCCAGTACTTC.